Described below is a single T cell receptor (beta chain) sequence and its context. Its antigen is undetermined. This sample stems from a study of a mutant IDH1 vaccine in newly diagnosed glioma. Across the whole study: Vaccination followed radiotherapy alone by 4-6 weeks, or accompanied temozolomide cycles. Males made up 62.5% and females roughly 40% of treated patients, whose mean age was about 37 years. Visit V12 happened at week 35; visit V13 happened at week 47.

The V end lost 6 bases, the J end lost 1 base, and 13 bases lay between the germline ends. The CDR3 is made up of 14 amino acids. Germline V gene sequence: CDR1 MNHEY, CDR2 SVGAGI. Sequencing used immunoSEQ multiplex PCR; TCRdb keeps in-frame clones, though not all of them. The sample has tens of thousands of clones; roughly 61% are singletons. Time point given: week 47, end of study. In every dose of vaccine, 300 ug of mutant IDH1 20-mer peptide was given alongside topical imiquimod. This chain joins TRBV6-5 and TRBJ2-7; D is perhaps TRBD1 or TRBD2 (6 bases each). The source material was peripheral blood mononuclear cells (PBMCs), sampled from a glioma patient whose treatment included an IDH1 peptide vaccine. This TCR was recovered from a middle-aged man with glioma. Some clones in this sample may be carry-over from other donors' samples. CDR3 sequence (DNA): TGTGCCAGCAGCTGGGGGGCCGATTCCTACGAGCAGTACTTC. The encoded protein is CASSWGADSYEQYF.